What follows are 29 T cell receptor beta chains derived from one specimen sequenced in a study of T-cell reconstitution after alpha-beta-depleted transplantation in children. Preparation of the TCRbeta library involved a method that used unique molecular identifiers. TCRdb recomputed calls from the PCR reads with MiXCR, one row per CDR3 protein. The sample yields more than 300,000 distinct CDR3 sequences, around 15% seen once. Source: PBMCs, mostly from graft donor cells, taken 360 days after TCRalphabeta/CD19-depleted stem cell transplant. Receptors were obtained from a male patient under 10 years old who had a stem cell transplant for acute lymphoblastic leukemia, so the T cells may come from the graft donor.

This chain uses TRBV29-1 with TRBJ1-1; a weak D match, TRBD1 (5 bases). The CDR3 is made up of 14 amino acids. Germline V gene data show CDR1 as SQVTM and CDR2 as ANQGSEA. The ends were cut back, 4 bases at V and 11 bases at J, with 23 bases in the middle. The CDR3 coding sequence is TGCAGCGTTGGTAACGAAGTGGGGGTCGCCGAGGCTTTCTTT. This translates into CSVGNEVGVAEAFF.

This clonotype was seen more than once but under ten times. The V call is TRBV20-1, the J call TRBJ2-3; D perhaps matches TRBD2 (5 bases). CDR3 length: 12 residues. Deletions cut 6 bases from V and 5 bases from J, with 12 bases between. Germline CDR1 DFQATT, CDR2 SNEGSKA (reference sequence). CDR3 nucleotides: TGCAGTGCGCTAGCAGGTAGAGATACGCAGTATTTT. It specifies CSALAGRDTQYF.

The CDR3 loop reads CASSRGGYEAFF. The DNA for the CDR3 is TGTGCCAGCAGCAGAGGGGGGTACGAAGCTTTCTTT. The chain links TRBV6-5 to TRBJ1-1; D might be TRBD1 (6 bases). Germline assignment: CDR1 MNHEY and CDR2 SVGAGI. The V end was cut by 6 bases, the J end by 8 bases, with 13 bases between. The CDR3 runs 12 residues.

The rearrangement links TRBV12-3 or TRBV12-4 to TRBJ2-1, with 8 bases fitting TRBD2. V shed 6 bases and J 0 bases; nucleotides not matched to a gene: 4. This CDR3 is built from 15 residues. The CDR3, as DNA: TGTGCCAGCAGCGATAGCGGGACCTCCTACAATGAGCAGTTCTTC. It specifies CASSDSGTSYNEQFF.

The chain is built from TRBV7-2 and TRBJ2-7; D is ambiguous. This CDR3 is 16 amino acids long. V was trimmed by 1 base and J by 3 bases, leaving 16 bases between them. Germline values: CDR1 SGHTA, CDR2 FQGNSA. DNA for the CDR3: TGTGCCAGCAGCTTAGTAGGTGTCTCTAGGAACTACGAGCAGTACTTC. The encoded protein is CASSLVGVSRNYEQYF. Full variable domain (rest looked up from reference TRBV7-2 and TRBJ2-7): GAGVSQSPSNKVTEKGKDVELRCDPISGHTALYWYRQSLGQGLEFLIYFQGNSAPDKSGLPSDRFSAERTGGSVSTLTIQRTQQEDSAVYLCASSLVGVSRNYEQYFGPGTRLTVT.

This clonotype has a handful of counts. V gene TRBV4-3 combines with J gene TRBJ2-7; either TRBD1 or TRBD2 may fit D (5 bases each). The germline CDR1 and CDR2 sequences are LGHNA and YSLEER. The CDR3 covers 17 residues. V was trimmed by 4 bases and J by 0 bases, leaving 19 bases between them. The DNA for the CDR3 is TGCGCCAGCAGCCGCGGGTGGGACGGCTTGAGCTCCTACGAGCAGTACTTC. Translation gives CASSRGWDGLSSYEQYF.

This clonotype was seen only a few times. The chain recombines TRBV2 with TRBJ2-5; weak D call: TRBD2 (6 bases). Germline CDR1 and CDR2: SNHLY and FYNNEI. The CDR3 runs 15 residues. The V and J ends lost 1 base and 4 bases respectively, with 13 bases between them. CDR3 region: CASSEGVLARETQYF. The CDR3 DNA sequence: TGTGCCAGCAGTGAAGGAGTACTAGCAAGAGAGACCCAGTACTTC.

The genes are TRBV11-2 and TRBJ2-1; 7 bases are shared with TRBD2. This CDR3 has 17 amino acids. Germline V gene data show CDR1 as SGHAT and CDR2 as FQNNGV. The V segment lost 1 base and the J segment 5 bases; nucleotides outside the gene matches: 11. This CDR3 reads CASSLVYGGSHHNEQFF. The DNA of the CDR3 is TGTGCCAGCAGCTTAGTGTATGGCGGGAGCCACCACAATGAGCAGTTCTTC.

The gene calls are TRBV12-3 or TRBV12-4 and TRBJ2-5; D unresolved. Trimming left V 2 bases short and J 0 bases short, with 7 bases between. The CDR3 contains 14 residues. The CDR3 DNA reads as TGTGCCAGCAGTTTAACAGTGGACCAAGAGACCCAGTACTTC. This codes for CASSLTVDQETQYF.

This clonotype is a singleton in its sample. The chain links TRBV29-1 to TRBJ2-7; tentative D call: TRBD2 (5 bases). Trimming left V 6 bases short and J 0 bases short, with 12 bases between. Germline CDR1 reads SQVTM; CDR2 reads ANQGSEA. The CDR3 sequence is 13 residues long. The CDR3 sequence: CSVGRESSYEQYF. The CDR3 DNA reads as TGCAGCGTGGGTCGGGAAAGCTCCTACGAGCAGTACTTC.

In this sample, this clonotype turned up a few times. The V and J genes are TRBV7-9 and TRBJ2-7; D may be TRBD1 (5 bases). This CDR3 has 12 residues. Per the germline V gene, CDR1 is SEHNR and CDR2 is FQNEAQ (reference sequence). Trimming took off 0 bases at V and 6 bases at J, with 6 bases between the two ends. Here the CDR3 reads CASSLAGAEQYF. The CDR3 DNA reads TGTGCCAGCAGCTTAGCTGGGGCCGAGCAGTACTTC. The whole variable domain, remainder taken from reference TRBV7-9 and TRBJ2-7, is DTGVSQNPRHKITKRGQNVTFRCDPISEHNRLYWYRQTLGQGPEFLTYFQNEAQLEKSRLLSDRFSAERPKGSFSTLEIQRTEQGDSAMYLCASSLAGAEQYFGPGTRLTVT.

In nucleotides, the CDR3 is TGCAGCGTTGGACTAGCGGGCCCCACAGATACGCAGTATTTT. Amino acids: CSVGLAGPTDTQYF. This sequence joins TRBV29-1 and TRBJ2-3; 10 bases fit TRBD2. Germline trimming cut 4 bases from V and 2 bases from J; bases unmatched to any gene: 3. CDR1 and CDR2 (germline): SQVTM, ANQGSEA. The CDR3 has 14 amino acids.

This clonotype was detected only a few times. The chain carries TRBV11-2 and TRBJ2-3, with 8 positions matching TRBD2. V gave up 1 base and J gave up 2 bases; unmatched junction bases: 14. This CDR3 is built from 19 residues. Germline V gives CDR1 SGHAT, CDR2 FQNNGV. The DNA for the CDR3 is TGTGCCAGCAGCTTAGTTGTCATGTCGGCGGGGGGCTACACAGATACGCAGTATTTT. Residues: CASSLVVMSAGGYTDTQYF.

The V and J genes are TRBV20-1 and TRBJ2-7, with 8 positions matching TRBD2. Losses at the gene ends were 1 base for V and 0 bases for J; bases not matched to a gene: 5. The V gene's germline CDR1 is DFQATT and CDR2 SNEGSKA (reference sequence). The CDR3 runs to 15 residues. The CDR3, as DNA: TGCAGTGCTAGAGTTTTTGGGACTAGCTCCTACGAGCAGTACTTC. Translating it yields CSARVFGTSSYEQYF.

The genes are TRBV6-5 and TRBJ2-1; D gene ambiguous. The CDR3 has 14 residues. Deletions cut 6 bases from V and 2 bases from J, with 11 bases between. Germline V gene sequence: CDR1 MNHEY, CDR2 SVGAGI. The CDR3 nucleotides are TGTGCCAGCAGAACCGGGCCAGCCTACAATGAGCAGTTCTTC. Translating it yields CASRTGPAYNEQFF.

V and J are TRBV7-9 and TRBJ2-7; 9 nucleotides agree with TRBD1. The CDR3 extends over 15 amino acids. Germline V lookup: CDR1 SEHNR, CDR2 FQNEAQ (reference sequence). Losses at the gene ends were 3 bases for V and 5 bases for J; bases not matched to a gene: 8. The CDR3 DNA reads TGTGCCAGCAGCTTCCGGGACAGGGATCAGGACGAGCAGTACTTC. Amino acids: CASSFRDRDQDEQYF. The entire variable domain, with the rest obtained from reference TRBV7-9 and TRBJ2-7, is as follows: DTGVSQNPRHKITKRGQNVTFRCDPISEHNRLYWYRQTLGQGPEFLTYFQNEAQLEKSRLLSDRFSAERPKGSFSTLEIQRTEQGDSAMYLCASSFRDRDQDEQYFGPGTRLTVT.

The chain couples TRBV6-2 or TRBV6-3 to TRBJ2-7; 11 bases are a match to TRBD2. CDR3 length equals 16 residues. CDR1 MNHEY and CDR2 SVGEGT come from the germline V gene. V shed 2 bases and J 2 bases; nucleotides not matched to a gene: 5. CDR3 region: CASSYGTSGSPYEQYF. The CDR3 DNA reads TGTGCCAGCAGTTACGGGACTAGCGGATCCCCCTACGAGCAGTACTTC.

The V call is TRBV29-1, the J call TRBJ1-1; D gene unclear. CDR1 is SQVTM and CDR2 is ANQGSEA in the germline V gene. V lost 6 bases and J 7 bases, leaving 15 bases between the germline ends. The CDR3 contains 12 residues. The CDR3 spells CSVESWTDEAFF. As DNA, the CDR3 is TGCAGCGTAGAGTCATGGACTGATGAAGCTTTCTTT.

V and J are TRBV12-3 or TRBV12-4 and TRBJ2-3; D gene uncertain. The CDR3 runs to 13 residues. Trimming shortened V by 2 bases and J by 3 bases, and 6 bases separated the two germline ends. CDR3 in DNA: TGTGCCAGCAGTTTAATGGAAACAGATACGCAGTATTTT. Residues: CASSLMETDTQYF.

This clonotype was detected ten times or more. This sequence joins TRBV6-1 and TRBJ2-5; no clear D gene. The ends were cut back, 6 bases at V and 1 base at J, with 9 bases in the middle. The CDR3 sequence is 13 residues long. Germline CDR1 is MNHNS and CDR2 is SASEGT. CDR3: CASRPTFQETQYF. CDR3 sequence (DNA): TGTGCCAGCAGGCCAACCTTCCAAGAGACCCAGTACTTC.

The J gene is TRBJ2-1, the V gene TRBV12-3 or TRBV12-4; no reliable D call. The CDR3 runs 14 residues. V lost 1 base and J 6 bases, leaving 10 bases between the germline ends. The CDR3 DNA follows: TGTGCCAGCAGTTTAGTAGGGTGGGGCAATGAGCAGTTCTTC. It codes for CASSLVGWGNEQFF.

For the CDR3, the DNA is TGTGCCAGCAGCTTAGATGACAGGGGGCCCACTGAAGCTTTCTTT. Translated: CASSLDDRGPTEAFF. The chain joins TRBV7-9 to TRBJ1-1; 10 bases are a match to TRBD1. Germline assignment: CDR1 SEHNR and CDR2 FQNEAQ (reference sequence). This CDR3 comprises 15 residues. Germline trimming cut 1 base from V and 4 bases from J; bases unmatched to any gene: 3.

In its sample, this clonotype was seen a few times. V usage is TRBV27 and J usage is TRBJ2-7; D not resolved. Germline V gene data show CDR1 as MNHEY and CDR2 as SMNVEV (reference sequence). Trimming cost V 11 bases and J 5 bases, with 22 bases left between them. The CDR3 length is 14 residues. The chain's CDR3 is CAVSDQQLAHEQYF. CDR3 bases: TGTGCCGTAAGCGACCAGCAATTAGCCCACGAGCAGTACTTC.

The table lists this clonotype with many counts. This chain joins TRBV11-1 and TRBJ2-1, with 8 positions matching TRBD1. This CDR3 contains 14 residues. Germline lookup yields CDR1 SGHAT and CDR2 FQDESV (reference sequence). After removal of 9 bases from V and 5 bases from J, the junction contained 9 bases not matched to a gene. CDR3 in amino acids: CASSRGTGNNEQFF. CDR3 DNA: TGTGCCAGTAGTAGAGGGACAGGAAACAATGAGCAGTTCTTC.

This clonotype was found many times. The V call is TRBV3-1, the J call TRBJ2-5; D is ambiguous. The CDR3 is 12 amino acids. The V end lost 4 bases, the J end lost 3 bases, and 6 bases lay between the germline ends. Germline V lookup: CDR1 LGHDT, CDR2 YNNKEL (reference sequence). CDR3: CASSPNEETQYF. As DNA, the CDR3 is TGTGCCAGCAGCCCTAACGAAGAGACCCAGTACTTC.

The V and J genes are TRBV6-2 or TRBV6-3 and TRBJ2-1; D perhaps matches TRBD2 (6 bases). V gave up 6 bases and J gave up 6 bases, with 21 bases separating them. Per the germline V gene, CDR1 is MNHEY and CDR2 is SVGEGT. The CDR3 sequence is 16 residues long. CDR3 nucleotide sequence: TGTGCCAGCAGAGCCCTAGCTGGAGGGCCAGTCAATGAGCAGTTCTTC. Amino acid sequence: CASRALAGGPVNEQFF.

By share, this clonotype counts as medium-sized. The chain combines TRBV6-5 with TRBJ2-2, with 12 positions matching TRBD2. With 8 bases clipped from V and 2 bases from J, the junction kept 3 bases outside the gene matches. This CDR3 has 15 amino acids. Looked up from germline, CDR1 is MNHEY and CDR2 is SVGAGI. This chain's CDR3 is CASGTSGFNTGELFF. In DNA form, the CDR3 reads TGTGCCAGCGGGACTAGCGGGTTTAACACCGGGGAGCTGTTTTTT.

The genes are TRBV20-1 and TRBJ2-1; unclear D gene. Trimming pared 7 bases from V and 5 bases from J, leaving 12 bases between. The CDR3 has 12 amino acids. Germline V gene data show CDR1 as DFQATT and CDR2 as SNEGSKA (reference sequence). DNA of the CDR3: TGCAGTGGTACGGTAGTAGACAATGAGCAGTTCTTC. Its protein product is CSGTVVDNEQFF.

The V gene is TRBV20-1, the J gene TRBJ2-3; 11 bases agree with TRBD1. Germline trimming cut 3 bases from V and 2 bases from J; bases unmatched to any gene: 10. Germline V CDR1 and CDR2: DFQATT, SNEGSKA (reference sequence). The CDR3 is 17 amino acids. The CDR3 DNA reads TGCAGTGCTAGTATAGTCCCGGACAGGGGGCCCACAGATACGCAGTATTTT. It translates to CSASIVPDRGPTDTQYF.